This TCR beta chain was obtained from a study of T cell responses to AZD1222 COVID-19 vaccine. At the level of the study: Second-dose groups at about 4 or about 12 weeks were pooled. Study-level points and caveats: Females made up more of the donors, who were largely white British, and clonal diversity may have come out too low. Among those given AZD1222, only 6 or 7 were seropositive at baseline. It was only after the peak T cell response that any repertoires were sampled.

V was clipped by 7 bases and J by 5 bases; unmatched bases: 8. This CDR3 comprises 14 residues. The germline CDR1 and CDR2 sequences are SEHNR and FQNEAQ (reference sequence). The data were produced by immunoSEQ multiplex PCR, yet TCRdb's version contains in-frame clones alone and is incomplete. The sample holds 150,000 to 200,000 clones, around 90% seen once. This clone was seen only once. No antigen is known for it. Here the sequenced sample was peripheral blood, taken on day 0 of AZD1222 vaccination. The J gene is TRBJ2-1, the V gene TRBV7-9; TRBD2 agrees at 7 bases. This TCR was recovered from an adult in good health. The CDR3 DNA sequence: TGTGCCAGCACTTTGGCTAGCGGACACAATGAGCAGTTCTTC. This sequence encodes CASTLASGHNEQFF. The full variable domain, completed using reference TRBV7-9 and TRBJ2-1, is DTGVSQNPRHKITKRGQNVTFRCDPISEHNRLYWYRQTLGQGPEFLTYFQNEAQLEKSRLLSDRFSAERPKGSFSTLEIQRTEQGDSAMYLCASTLASGHNEQFFGPGTRLTVL.